Included here is one T cell receptor (beta chain) sequence, with context. The data were obtained in a study of CD8 T cells in Susac syndrome. CD8+ and CD4+ T cells from blood underwent TCR beta sequencing. CDR1 is MNHNY and CDR2 is SVGAGI in the germline V gene (reference sequence). The V and J ends lost 3 bases and 8 bases respectively, with 11 bases between them. There are 13 residues in the CDR3. An input of about 0.5 to 1 ug of RNA was subjected to reverse transcription using random hexamers. The CDR3 of TCR beta was amplified by immunoSEQ multiplex PCR across 54 Vbeta and 13 Jbeta. TCRdb used MiXCR to reprocess the immunoSEQ multiplex PCR reads, holding one entry per CDR3 protein. This sample has approximately 110,000 distinct CDR3 sequences, with approximately 95% found just once.

The sequenced sample was CD8+ T cells from PBMCs. The chain carries TRBV6-6 and TRBJ2-1, with D perhaps matching TRBD2 (6 bases). This receptor was taken from a human donor with multiple sclerosis. In DNA form, the CDR3 reads TGTGCCAGCAGTTATGTGGGAGGCGATGAGCAGTTCTTC. Protein sequence: CASSYVGGDEQFF.